Listed below are T cell receptor beta chains from one sample, sequenced in a study of T cell responses to AZD1222 COVID-19 vaccine. Measured with immunoSEQ multiplex PCR; TCRdb has only the in-frame clones, and not every one. The table has more than 65,000 clones, 80% to 90% seen once; the top ten hold approximately 3.6%. The sequences come from peripheral blood, collected 28 days after the second AZD1222 dose. The receptor source for this set is an adult who received the AZD1222 COVID-19 vaccine. Each CDR3 is given with its conserved first and last residue. Fields, in order: J gene, V gene, clone size, D gene, CDR3 DNA, CDR3 protein. D genes are given only for firm matches. Rows may omit the clone size; those that give it use once, few, many or a size class.

TRBJ2-3,TRBV5-4,.,TRBD1,TGTGCCAGCAGCTTGCAGGGGGCTGGTACAGATACGCAGTATTTT,CASSLQGAGTDTQYF
TRBJ1-1,TRBV6-2/TRBV6-3,few,TRBD1,TGTGCCAGCAGTTACTCTCCTGACAGGGAGACTGAAGCTTTCTTT,CASSYSPDRETEAFF
TRBJ2-1,TRBV11-1,.,.,TGTGCCAGCAGCCCAACGGGGCGTAGCTCCTACAATGAGCAGTTCTTC,CASSPTGRSSYNEQFF
TRBJ1-4,TRBV4-1,.,.,TGCGCCAGCACCCGGGGGAGGGTGACATCTGAAAAACTGTTTTTT,CASTRGRVTSEKLFF
TRBJ2-5,TRBV19,.,.,TGTGCCACCGCGGAACAGGTTAACCAAGAGACCCAGTACTTC,CATAEQVNQETQYF
TRBJ1-2,TRBV5-4,.,.,TGTGCCAGCAACTTACAGGGCGACTATGGCTACACCTTC,CASNLQGDYGYTF
TRBJ2-2,TRBV4-2,.,.,TGTGCCAGCAGCCAGCCTCCGAACACCGGGGAGCTGTTTTTT,CASSQPPNTGELFF
TRBJ2-3,TRBV10-3,.,TRBD2,TGTGCCATCACCGAAACCGGGACTAGTGATCATACGCAGTATTTT,CAITETGTSDHTQYF
TRBJ1-5,TRBV15,.,TRBD1,TGTGCCACCAGAACAGGGGGTCAGCCCCAGCATTTT,CATRTGGQPQHF
TRBJ2-7,TRBV6-5,.,.,TGTGCCAGCAGTACCCCGACAGGTGGGCACGAGCAGTACTTC,CASSTPTGGHEQYF
TRBJ1-6,TRBV27,.,.,TGTGCCAGCGGGCTTGGGCCCGATAATTCACCCCTCCACTTT,CASGLGPDNSPLHF
TRBJ2-5,TRBV18,.,.,TGTGCCAGCTCACCACAAGTAGAGACCCAGTACTTC,CASSPQVETQYF
TRBJ1-4,TRBV7-2,.,.,TGTGCCAGCAGCTTAGGCTTCGGTGAGAAACTGTTTTTT,CASSLGFGEKLFF
TRBJ1-2,TRBV5-1,.,.,TGCGCCAGCAGCTTAAGGACGGATAACTATGGCTACACCTTC,CASSLRTDNYGYTF
TRBJ2-5,TRBV27,.,TRBD2,TGTGCCAGCAGACTAGCGGGGGAGCAAGAGACCCAGTACTTC,CASRLAGEQETQYF
TRBJ1-1,TRBV6-5,.,.,TGTGCCAGCAGCTGGACAGACGGGGGGAACACTGAAGCTTTCTTT,CASSWTDGGNTEAFF
TRBJ2-1,TRBV14,few,.,TGTGCCAGCAGCCAACTGGGAGCTTACAATGAGCAGTTCTTC,CASSQLGAYNEQFF
TRBJ2-1,TRBV19,.,.,TGTGCCAGTAGTATAGCGGGGGTCCACAATGAGCAGTTCTTC,CASSIAGVHNEQFF